The T cell receptor beta chain described here comes from a study of shared clonotypes between healthy human individuals. Data came from immunoSEQ multiplex PCR; TCRdb stores just in-frame clones and leaves some out. This sample has some 1 million clones, with approximately 68% found just once. The sequence derives from a young man in good health. Sample: memory CD4+ T cells sorted from blood. Subset described: CD45RA-negative fraction.

In DNA form, the CDR3 reads TGCAGCGCAAGGAGGGGTTCCACTGAAGCTTTCTTT. This gives the protein CSARRGSTEAFF. This rearrangement joins TRBV29-1 to TRBJ1-1, with D possibly being TRBD1 (5 bases). This CDR3 comprises 12 residues. The germline CDR1 and CDR2 sequences are SQVTM and ANQGSEA. Trimming stripped 7 bases from V and 4 bases from J, with 13 bases between.